Sequencing of this TCR beta chain was carried out in a study of blood T cell repertoires in COVID-19. Turning to the study itself: Whether acute or convalescent, the COVID-19 samples came from the United States, Italy and Spain.

Original methodology: Amplifying reference gene primers gave estimates of nucleated cell counts. The protocol was immunoSEQ multiplex PCR, while the TCRdb copy is restricted to in-frame clones and leaves out a portion. V and J calls plus clone size are reproduced from that table; the DNA served to infer D and trimming. The repertoire holds some 220,000 clones, with roughly 88% as singletons. Germline V CDR1 and CDR2: MDHEN, SYDVKM. Trimming took 4 bases from V and 4 from J; bases not matched to a gene: 9. The CDR3 contains 17 residues. The chain carries TRBV28 and TRBJ2-6; 8 nucleotides line up with TRBD1. This clonotype was sampled from a middle-aged man with active or convalescent COVID-19. Sample: peripheral blood. The CDR3 DNA is TGTGCCAGCAGTTCGGACAGGGCTTTGAGAGGGGCCAACGTCCTGACTTTC. It translates to CASSSDRALRGANVLTF.